This passage covers 18 T cell receptor beta chains from one sample sequenced in a study of T cell responses to AZD1222 COVID-19 vaccine (dated by TCRdb to the early 2020s). This specimen's time point label, interpreted: about 28 days (+/-7) after the second vaccine dose. Library generation was performed with the immunoSEQ multiplex PCR assay. In its TCRdb copy, this immuneACCESS table keeps in-frame sequences only and misses some clones. Where compared with another copy, unresolved V genes explain less than half of these, and the others have no known cause. This sample is represented by about 82,000 clones; approximately 85% of them were singletons. About an eighth of the sample is taken by the ten largest. Sequenced material: peripheral blood, taken 28 days after the second AZD1222 dose. All receptors derive from an adult who received the AZD1222 COVID-19 vaccine.

V and J are TRBV19 and TRBJ2-1; 9 nucleotides agree with TRBD1. Germline CDR1 LNHDA, CDR2 SQIVND (reference sequence). The junction had 8 bases not matched to a gene; V was cut back by 3 bases and J by 2 bases. There are 17 residues in the CDR3. For the CDR3, the DNA is TGTGCCAGTAGTATTCCCCCCCGACAGGGGGCCTACAATGAGCAGTTCTTC. This sequence encodes CASSIPPRQGAYNEQFF.

This sequence joins TRBV6-6 and TRBJ2-7; a weak D match, TRBD1 (5 bases). Trimming cost V 7 bases and J 1 base, with 14 bases left between them. Germline V gene sequence: CDR1 MNHNY, CDR2 SVGAGI (reference sequence). The CDR3 contains 14 residues. CDR3 bases: TGTGCCAGCATGACAGTGAGCCTGTCCTACGAGCAGTACTTC. Residues: CASMTVSLSYEQYF.

The chain is built from TRBV6-5 and TRBJ1-2; unclear D gene. This CDR3 has 15 residues. CDR1 is MNHEY and CDR2 is SVGAGI in the germline V gene. The V gene lost 4 bases and the J gene lost 5 bases, with 17 bases spanning the gap. The CDR3 sequence: CASSSAEGALYGYTF. DNA for the CDR3: TGTGCCAGCAGTTCCGCGGAGGGAGCTTTGTATGGCTACACCTTC.

A single count supports this clone. The chain has TRBV19 and TRBJ2-2; unclear D gene. CDR1 is LNHDA, CDR2 SQIVND, per germline (reference sequence). The CDR3 loop spans 15 amino acids. Trimming cost V 3 bases and J 6 bases, with 14 bases left between them. The CDR3, as DNA: TGTGCCAGTAGTATTTCCAGGAACGTACCCGGGGAGCTGTTTTTT. It yields the protein CASSISRNVPGELFF. The entire variable domain, with the rest obtained from reference TRBV19 and TRBJ2-2, is as follows: DGGITQSPKYLFRKEGQNVTLSCEQNLNHDAMYWYRQDPGQGLRLIYYSQIVNDFQKGDIAEGYSVSREKKESFPLTVTSAQKNPTAFYLCASSISRNVPGELFFGEGSRLTVL.

J is TRBJ2-7 and V is TRBV3-1 (or the pseudogene TRBV3-2); D unresolved. CDR1 LGHDT and CDR2 YNNKEL come from the germline V gene (reference sequence). Trimming removed 4 bases from V and 3 bases from J, with 16 bases in between. The CDR3 is 15 amino acids. Written as DNA, the CDR3 is TGTGCCAGCAGCCCGCGGCTTAATCCCAACTACGAGCAGTACGTC. Translated, it gives CASSPRLNPNYEQYV.

This clone was observed a handful of times. The rearrangement links TRBV28 to TRBJ1-2; D is possibly TRBD1 (6 bases). V lost 6 bases, J lost 2 bases, and 13 bases lay in between. The germline V gene has CDR1 MDHEN and CDR2 SYDVKM. There are 14 residues in the CDR3. In DNA, the CDR3 is TGTGCCAGCAGACTAGCAGGGGACAACTATGGCTACACCTTC. The encoded protein is CASRLAGDNYGYTF.

The rearrangement uses TRBV24-1 and TRBJ2-1; D call uncertain. The CDR3 is 13 residues long. Germline V lookup: CDR1 KGHDR, CDR2 SFDVKD. The V end lost 6 bases, the J end lost 2 bases, and 7 bases lay between the germline ends. CDR3 nucleotides: TGTGCCACCAGTCAGGTCCCCTACAATGAGCAGTTCTTC. Its protein is CATSQVPYNEQFF.

The chain recombines TRBV21-1 with TRBJ2-7; TRBD1 is the table's D call and was not checked against the DNA. TRBV21-1 is a listed pseudogene. This CDR3 comprises 15 residues. CDR3 coding DNA: TGTGCCAGCAGCACGCAGACAGCCCCCCCCTACGAGCAGTACGTC. As protein: CASSTQTAPPYEQYV.

The chain uses TRBV7-9 and TRBJ2-7; no reliable D call. The germline V gene encodes CDR1 SEHNR and CDR2 FQNEAQ (reference sequence). CDR3 length equals 15 residues. Deletions cut 6 bases from V and 0 bases from J, with 15 bases between. The CDR3 reads CASSRTGKSSYEQYF. The CDR3 nucleotides read TGTGCCAGCAGTCGGACGGGTAAGAGCTCCTACGAGCAGTACTTC.

V and J are TRBV28 and TRBJ2-7; D is undetermined. Germline assignment: CDR1 MDHEN and CDR2 SYDVKM. The ends were cut back, 3 bases at V and 2 bases at J, with 11 bases in the middle. The CDR3 consists of 14 residues. CDR3 sequence reads: CASSFPAGAYEQYF. The DNA for the CDR3 is TGTGCCAGCAGTTTCCCGGCAGGAGCCTACGAGCAGTACTTC.

The J gene is TRBJ1-2, the V gene TRBV19; 8 bases line up with TRBD1. The V and J ends lost 3 bases and 4 bases, in that order; junction bases with no gene match: 10. This CDR3 region has 16 residues. From germline, CDR1 is LNHDA and CDR2 SQIVND (reference sequence). The CDR3 is CASSMAGGFTTYGYTF. In nucleotides, the CDR3 is TGTGCCAGTAGTATGGCAGGGGGCTTTACTACCTATGGCTACACCTTC.

The rearrangement uses TRBV7-6 and TRBJ2-7, with D unresolved. V lost 1 base, J lost 4 bases, and 11 bases lay in between. In germline, CDR1 is SGHVS, CDR2 FNYEAQ. This CDR3 contains 14 residues. CDR3 sequence: CASSLVGRQYEQYF. The CDR3 DNA reads TGTGCCAGCAGCTTAGTTGGCAGGCAATACGAGCAGTACTTC.

In its sample, this clone was seen once. The chain joins TRBV5-1 to TRBJ1-2, with 8 positions matching TRBD1. Germline V gene sequence: CDR1 SGHRS, CDR2 YFSETQ. This CDR3 is built from 12 residues. V trimming: 2 bases; J trimming: 7 bases; junction bases outside the gene matches: 1. CDR3 protein: CASSFDRGGYTF. The CDR3 DNA reads as TGCGCCAGCAGCTTTGACAGGGGTGGCTACACCTTC.

V gene TRBV5-1 combines with J gene TRBJ1-1; no reliable D call. CDR3 size: 14 residues. Deletions cut 4 bases from V and 0 bases from J, with 10 bases between. Germline values: CDR1 SGHRS, CDR2 YFSETQ. The CDR3 spells CASSPLTVNTEAFF. The CDR3 DNA is TGCGCCAGCAGCCCGCTGACGGTGAACACTGAAGCTTTCTTT.

The chain has TRBV12-5 and TRBJ2-1, with 8 nucleotides matching TRBD1. The CDR3 sequence is 15 residues long. Germline V gives CDR1 LGHNT, CDR2 FRNRAP. J was trimmed by 0 bases and V by 5 bases; bases with no gene match: 3. The CDR3 spells CASGRQGSSYNEQFF. For the CDR3, the DNA is TGTGCTAGTGGTAGACAGGGGAGCTCCTACAATGAGCAGTTCTTC.

V is TRBV5-1 and J is TRBJ1-3; 7 bases map to TRBD1. From germline, CDR1 is SGHRS and CDR2 YFSETQ. V dropped 4 bases and J dropped 0; count of bases not matched to a gene: 4. The CDR3 contains 15 residues. The DNA of the CDR3 is TGCGCCAGCAGCCCCCGGACAGGCTCTGGAAACACCATATATTTT. This sequence encodes CASSPRTGSGNTIYF.

The CDR3 sequence is CASSGTQGFPYNEQFF. The CDR3 DNA reads as TGTGCCAGCAGCGGAACACAGGGATTCCCCTACAATGAGCAGTTCTTC. This chain links TRBV5-4 with TRBJ2-1; possible D gene TRBD1, 6 bases. The CDR3 has 16 amino acids. Germline CDR1 is SGHNT and CDR2 is YYREEE (reference sequence). V dropped 4 bases and J dropped 2 bases, with 16 bases sitting between them.

The rearrangement joins TRBV10-2 to TRBJ2-4, with 7 bases lining up with TRBD2. The CDR3 extends over 16 amino acids. V lost 0 bases and J lost 5; bases outside the gene matches: 7. CDR1 is WSHSY and CDR2 is SAAADI in the germline V gene. CDR3 nucleotides: TGCGCCAGCAGTGAGTCGTTGGGGGGGAATCAAAACATTCAGTACTTC. The encoded protein is CASSESLGGNQNIQYF.